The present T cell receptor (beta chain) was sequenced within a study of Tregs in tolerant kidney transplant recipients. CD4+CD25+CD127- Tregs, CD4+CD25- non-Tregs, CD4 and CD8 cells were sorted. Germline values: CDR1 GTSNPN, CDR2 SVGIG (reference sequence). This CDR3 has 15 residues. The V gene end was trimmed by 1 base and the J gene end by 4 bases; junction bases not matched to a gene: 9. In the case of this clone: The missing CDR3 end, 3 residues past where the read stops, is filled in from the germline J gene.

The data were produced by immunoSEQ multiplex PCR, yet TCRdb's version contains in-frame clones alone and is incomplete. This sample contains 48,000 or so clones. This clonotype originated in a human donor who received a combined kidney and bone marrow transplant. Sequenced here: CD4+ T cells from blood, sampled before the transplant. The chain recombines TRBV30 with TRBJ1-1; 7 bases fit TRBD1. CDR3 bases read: TGTGCCTGGAGTGGGGGGACAGTTAGGCGCACTGAA. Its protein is CAWSGGTVRRTE. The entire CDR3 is CAWSGGTVRRTEAFF.